The 10 T cell receptor beta chains reported below all come from one sample, sequenced in a study of cytomegalovirus exposure and HLA in healthy donors. 60 Vbeta and 13 Jbeta primers were used in PCR. Generated by immunoSEQ multiplex PCR, the TCRdb table keeps only in-frame clones and is missing some. The sample holds 75,000 to 90,000 clones; around 78% are singletons and the top ten take around 5.4%. Input material: PBMCs. The receptors here all came from a male donor in good health and CMV-seropositive.

The rearrangement joins TRBV7-9 to TRBJ1-2; 10 positions match TRBD1. CDR1 SEHNR and CDR2 FQNEAQ come from the germline V gene (reference sequence). The CDR3 extends over 17 amino acids. The J segment lost 8 bases and the V segment lost 2 bases, leaving 14 bases of the junction unmatched. CDR3 bases: TGTGCCAGCAGCTTAACTCCGGAGACAGGGGGCTATTGGGGCTACACCTTC. It is translated as CASSLTPETGGYWGYTF.

CDR3 bases: TGCGCCAGCAGCTCATTGCCGGGACAGGGGTCACCCCTCCACTTT. Translation gives CASSSLPGQGSPLHF. V is TRBV5-1 and J is TRBJ1-6; TRBD1 matches 10 bases. CDR1 is SGHRS, CDR2 YFSETQ, per germline. The trim removed 3 bases at V and 10 bases at J, leaving 7 bases unmatched. The CDR3 is 15 amino acids. The full variable domain, completed using reference TRBV5-1 and TRBJ1-6, is KAGVTQTPRYLIKTRGQQVTLSCSPISGHRSVSWYQQTPGQGLQFLFEYFSETQRNKGNFPGRFSGRQFSNSRSEMNVSTLELGDSALYLCASSSLPGQGSPLHFGNGTRLTVT.

The J gene is TRBJ2-3, the V gene TRBV6-1, with 11 bases lining up with TRBD2. The V and J ends lost 2 bases and 3 bases, in that order; junction bases with no gene match: 10. The CDR3 runs 18 residues. Germline V CDR1 and CDR2: MNHNS, SASEGT. CDR3 amino acids: CASSEWPSSSGRTDTQYF. Here the CDR3 DNA reads TGTGCCAGCAGTGAATGGCCCAGCTCTAGCGGGAGGACAGATACGCAGTATTTT.

On this clone: At one of its ends the junction is not consistent with the germline gene, which may arise from a read error. J is TRBJ2-1 and V is TRBV7-9, with a weak D call TRBD2 (6 bases). This CDR3 is built from 16 residues. Germline V lookup: CDR1 SEHNR, CDR2 FQNEAQ (reference sequence). The CDR3 here is CSSSPIGGESYNEQFF. The CDR3 DNA sequence: TGTTCCAGCAGCCCCATTGGCGGGGAATCCTACAATGAGCAGTTCTTC.

The chain is built from TRBV27 and TRBJ1-5; TRBD1 aligns across 8 bases. Unmatched junction bases numbered 3, after V lost 0 bases and J lost 2 bases. The CDR3 runs to 16 residues. The germline V gene has CDR1 MNHEY and CDR2 SMNVEV (reference sequence). In DNA form, the CDR3 reads TGTGCCAGCAGTTTATCGGGACAGGCGGGCAATCAGCCCCAGCATTTT. Translating gives CASSLSGQAGNQPQHF.

This chain links TRBV5-1 with TRBJ1-3; possible D gene TRBD1, 5 bases. The CDR3 totals 15 residues. CDR1 and CDR2 from the germline V gene are SGHRS and YFSETQ. V lost 0 bases, J lost 4 bases, and 11 bases lay in between. CDR3 DNA: TGCGCCAGCAGCTTGGTAGGAGGGGAAGGAAACACCATATATTTT. This sequence encodes CASSLVGGEGNTIYF.

The CDR3 coding sequence is TGTGCCAGCAGACCAGCCGGGTATAGCAATCAGCCCCAGCATTTT. It codes for CASRPAGYSNQPQHF. This chain links TRBV6-5 with TRBJ1-5; D uncertain. The V and J ends lost 6 bases and 0 bases respectively, with 12 bases between them. The CDR3 extends over 15 amino acids. From germline, CDR1 is MNHEY and CDR2 SVGAGI.

At least ten counts were recorded for this clone. The chain carries TRBV5-4 and TRBJ2-2; 12 bases line up with TRBD2. In germline, CDR1 is SGHNT, CDR2 YYREEE (reference sequence). V trimming: 0 bases; J trimming: 0 bases; junction bases outside the gene matches: 0. The CDR3 is 17 residues long. The CDR3 sequence is CASSLGLAGANTGELFF. CDR3 nucleotides: TGTGCCAGCAGCTTGGGACTAGCGGGAGCGAACACCGGGGAGCTGTTTTTT.

J is TRBJ2-5 and V is TRBV7-5; the tabulated D call, TRBD2, remains unverified against the DNA. TRBV7-5 has pseudogene status. This CDR3 has 17 amino acids. CDR3 loop: CVRSLNTSGGAGETQYF. The CDR3 DNA reads as TGTGTCAGAAGCTTAAACACTAGCGGGGGGGCCGGAGAGACCCAGTACTTC.

This clone was detected once. The chain has TRBV4-1 and TRBJ2-3; 13 nucleotides align to TRBD2. With 1 base clipped from V and 0 bases from J, the junction kept 7 bases outside the gene matches. Germline V gene data show CDR1 as MGHRA and CDR2 as YSYEKL. This CDR3 is built from 19 residues. CDR3 loop: CASSQGLAGGMGSTDTQYF. DNA for the CDR3: TGCGCCAGCAGCCAAGGACTAGCGGGAGGAATGGGTAGCACAGATACGCAGTATTTT.